The 11 T cell receptor beta chains given below trace back to one sample, sequenced in a study of blood T cell repertoires in COVID-19. Profiled with immunoSEQ multiplex PCR; TCRdb holds only in-frame clones, not every one. The sample yields roughly 280,000 clones, roughly 86% seen once. Sequences were obtained from peripheral blood. The receptors derive from a man between 18 and 35 years old with active or convalescent COVID-19.

V gene TRBV11-3 combines with J gene TRBJ2-7; a possible D gene is TRBD2 (5 bases). V lost 0 bases, J lost 0 bases, and 12 bases lay in between. The CDR3 extends over 16 amino acids. In germline, CDR1 is SGHNT, CDR2 YENEEA. The CDR3 is CASSLDLGRSSYEQYF. The DNA for the CDR3 is TGTGCCAGCAGCTTAGATCTGGGGAGATCCTCCTACGAGCAGTACTTC.

The rearrangement uses TRBV27 and TRBJ1-5; 10 bases fit TRBD1. V gave up 3 bases and J gave up 9 bases; unmatched junction bases: 5. The CDR3 is 14 residues long. CDR1 and CDR2 from the germline V gene are MNHEY and SMNVEV (reference sequence). The CDR3, as DNA: TGTGCCAGCAGTTTCTCGACAGGGGGCGGGCCCCAGCATTTT. Translated, it gives CASSFSTGGGPQHF.

The chain employs TRBV6-4 and TRBJ2-3, with 10 bases matching TRBD1. The CDR3 is 15 residues long. V shed 4 bases, J shed 3 bases, and the junction held 4 bases outside the gene matches. Germline-derived CDR1 and CDR2 are MRHNA and SNTAGT. The CDR3 here is CASSGRDRGTDTQYF. The DNA for the CDR3 is TGTGCCAGCAGTGGCCGGGACAGGGGAACAGATACGCAGTATTTT.

As regards this clone: Additional DNA sequences in this sample encode the identical CDR3. The chain recombines TRBV11-2 with TRBJ2-5; 15 nucleotides agree with TRBD2. The germline gives CDR1 SGHAT, CDR2 FQNNGV. Unmatched junction bases numbered 1, after V lost 4 bases and J lost 1 base. The CDR3 spans 16 residues. The CDR3 DNA reads as TGTGCCAGCAGCTCGGGACTAGCGGGGGGCCAAGAGACCCAGTACTTC. Translating gives CASSSGLAGGQETQYF.

As DNA, the CDR3 is TGTGCCAGCAGCCCGTGGAGGGAGGATCAGCCCCAGCATTTT. As protein: CASSPWREDQPQHF. The V gene is TRBV7-9, the J gene TRBJ1-5; D is unresolved. Germline V CDR1 and CDR2: SEHNR, FQNEAQ (reference sequence). Trimming took 5 bases from V and 5 from J, leaving 13 bases between them. The CDR3 totals 14 residues.

The rearrangement joins TRBV7-8 to TRBJ2-3, with D tentatively TRBD2 (7 bases). CDR1 is SGHVS and CDR2 is FQNEAQ in the germline V gene. Trimming shortened V by 5 bases and J by 4 bases, and 13 bases separated the two germline ends. This CDR3 region has 14 residues. CDR3 residues: CASSRGGGADTQYF. The CDR3 DNA follows: TGTGCCAGCAGCCGAGGAGGGGGGGCAGATACGCAGTATTTT.

The chain recombines TRBV27 with TRBJ2-1; no clear D. V lost 5 bases, J lost 5 bases, and 13 bases lay in between. Germline V lookup: CDR1 MNHEY, CDR2 SMNVEV (reference sequence). The CDR3 has 14 amino acids. The CDR3 region is CASSLPDKNNEQFF. CDR3 DNA: TGTGCCAGCAGTCTCCCAGATAAAAACAATGAGCAGTTCTTC.

The chain has TRBV14 and TRBJ2-1; no reliable D call. The length of the CDR3 is 15 residues. V lost 3 bases and J 8 bases, leaving 17 bases between the germline ends. Germline V gene data show CDR1 as SGHDN and CDR2 as FVKESK. Written as DNA, the CDR3 is TGTGCCAGCAGCCAGCAGTCCATGAGGTTCGATGAGCAGTTCTTC. Its protein product is CASSQQSMRFDEQFF.

The V gene is TRBV5-6, the J gene TRBJ2-2, with 8 bases fitting TRBD1. With 3 bases clipped from V and 6 bases from J, the junction kept 13 bases outside the gene matches. The CDR3 has 17 residues. In germline, CDR1 is SGHDT, CDR2 YYEEEE. DNA of the CDR3: TGTGCCAGCAGCTCTATGGACGGGACAGGTCTCCCCGGGGAGCTGTTTTTT. It encodes CASSSMDGTGLPGELFF.

The chain couples TRBV19 to TRBJ2-1, with D maybe TRBD1 (6 bases). Trimming took off 7 bases at V and 8 bases at J, with 15 bases between the two ends. This CDR3 is built from 13 residues. The V gene's germline CDR1 is LNHDA and CDR2 SQIVND (reference sequence). In DNA form, the CDR3 reads TGTGCCAGTATTGGCAGGGGCAACGATGAGCAGTTCTTC. Its protein product is CASIGRGNDEQFF. Looking up the rest from reference TRBV19 and TRBJ2-1 gives the full variable domain: DGGITQSPKYLFRKEGQNVTLSCEQNLNHDAMYWYRQDPGQGLRLIYYSQIVNDFQKGDIAEGYSVSREKKESFPLTVTSAQKNPTAFYLCASIGRGNDEQFFGPGTRLTVL.

V and J are TRBV19 and TRBJ1-2; the D is unclear. Trimming pared 10 bases from V and 1 base from J, leaving 16 bases between. The germline V gene encodes CDR1 LNHDA and CDR2 SQIVND (reference sequence). There are 14 residues in the CDR3. The CDR3, as DNA: TGTGCCACCAGGATGGCAATCATTAACTATGGCTACACCTTC. It translates to CATRMAIINYGYTF.